This T cell receptor (beta chain) comes out of a study of OX40 agonist ivuxolimab in advanced cancers. Produced via immunoSEQ multiplex PCR; TCRdb's table is partial and in-frame only. The data contain around 60,000 clones, 91% of them singletons. Germline V gene data show CDR1 as MNHEY and CDR2 as SMNVEV (reference sequence). V was trimmed by 3 bases and J by 2 bases, leaving 11 bases between them. The CDR3 totals 14 residues. The chain recombines TRBV27 with TRBJ2-7, with TRBD1 as a possible D gene (5 bases). The sample was CD4+ or CD8+ T cells sorted from blood, taken in a trial of the OX40 agonist ivuxolimab. This TCR came from an adult with an advanced solid tumor such as melanoma, head and neck, liver or kidney cancer. The DNA for the CDR3 is TGTGCCAGCAGTTTTCGGACAAGCCCCTACGAGCAGTACTTC. This sequence encodes CASSFRTSPYEQYF.